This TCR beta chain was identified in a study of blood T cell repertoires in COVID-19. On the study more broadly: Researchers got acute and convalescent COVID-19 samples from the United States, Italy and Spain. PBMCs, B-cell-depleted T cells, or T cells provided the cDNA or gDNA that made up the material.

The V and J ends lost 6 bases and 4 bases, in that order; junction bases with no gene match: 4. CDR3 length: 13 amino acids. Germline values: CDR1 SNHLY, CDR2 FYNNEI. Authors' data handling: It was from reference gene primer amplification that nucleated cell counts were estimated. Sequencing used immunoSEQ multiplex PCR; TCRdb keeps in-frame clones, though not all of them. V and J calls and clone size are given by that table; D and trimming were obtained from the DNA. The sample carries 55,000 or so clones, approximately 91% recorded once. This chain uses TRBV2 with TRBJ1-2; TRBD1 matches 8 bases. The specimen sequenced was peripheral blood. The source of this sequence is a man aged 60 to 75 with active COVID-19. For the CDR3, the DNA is TGTGCCAGCAGGACAGGGGCGCTCTATGGCTACACCTTC. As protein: CASRTGALYGYTF.